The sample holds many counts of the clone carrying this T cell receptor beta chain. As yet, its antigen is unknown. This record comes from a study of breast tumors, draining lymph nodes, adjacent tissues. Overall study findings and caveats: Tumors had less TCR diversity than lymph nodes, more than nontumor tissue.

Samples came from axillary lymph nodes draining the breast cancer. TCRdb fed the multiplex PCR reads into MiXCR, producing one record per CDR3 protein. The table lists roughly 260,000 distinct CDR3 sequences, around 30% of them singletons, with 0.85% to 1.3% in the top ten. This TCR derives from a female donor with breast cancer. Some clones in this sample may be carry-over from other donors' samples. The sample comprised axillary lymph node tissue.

This CDR3 reads CASQLDWNEKLFF. The CDR3 region has the DNA TGTGCCAGCCAGCTCGACTGGAATGAAAAACTGTTTTTT. The chain links TRBV5-4 to TRBJ1-4; D gene unclear. The germline CDR1 and CDR2 sequences are SGHNT and YYREEE (reference sequence). V gave up 7 bases and J gave up 5 bases, with 12 bases separating them. This CDR3 region has 13 residues.